Each of the 25 T cell receptor beta chains below was sequenced from the same sample in a study of CD8 T cells in Susac syndrome. Random hexamers primed reverse transcription of roughly 0.5 to 1 ug RNA. TCRdb fed the immunoSEQ multiplex PCR reads into MiXCR, producing one record per CDR3 protein. The data show about 150,000 distinct CDR3 sequences, roughly 94% seen once. The material sequenced was CD8+ T cells from PBMCs. These receptors all stem from a human donor with multiple sclerosis.

V and J are TRBV7-2 and TRBJ2-5, with D possibly matching TRBD2 (6 bases). The CDR3 length is 13 residues. The germline V gene encodes CDR1 SGHTA and CDR2 FQGNSA. The V end was cut by 5 bases, the J end by 5 bases, with 12 bases between. The CDR3 nucleotides read TGTGCCAGCAGCCGCTTCAGCGGGGAGACCCAGTACTTC. Amino acids: CASSRFSGETQYF. Full variable domain (outside the CDR3, taken from reference TRBV7-2 and TRBJ2-5): GAGVSQSPSNKVTEKGKDVELRCDPISGHTALYWYRQSLGQGLEFLIYFQGNSAPDKSGLPSDRFSAERTGGSVSTLTIQRTQQEDSAVYLCASSRFSGETQYFGPGTRLLVL.

The CDR3 sequence is CATGGRLSEQYF. The CDR3 DNA sequence: TGTGCCACCGGAGGACGATTATCCGAGCAGTACTTC. The V call is TRBV15, the J call TRBJ2-7, with D possibly being TRBD2 (5 bases). CDR1 and CDR2 (germline): LNHNV, YYDKDF (reference sequence). CDR3 length: 12 residues. Trimming left V 8 bases short and J 6 bases short, with 14 bases between.

This clonotype was observed once. As DNA, the CDR3 is TGCAGTGCTAGAGCTAGGGAGATCTATAATTCACCCCTCCACTTT. This sequence encodes CSARAREIYNSPLHF. The V gene is TRBV20-1, the J gene TRBJ1-6; D is unresolved. Trimming removed 1 base from V and 3 bases from J, with 10 bases in between. This CDR3 is 15 amino acids long. Per germline, CDR1 DFQATT and CDR2 SNEGSKA (reference sequence).

The chain is built from TRBV6-6 and TRBJ2-7; D perhaps matches TRBD2 (5 bases). There are 14 residues in the CDR3. Germline V CDR1 and CDR2: MNHNY, SVGAGI (reference sequence). V lost 0 bases and J lost 3, with 9 bases in between. Here the CDR3 reads CASSYSSGSYEQYF. In nucleotides, the CDR3 is TGTGCCAGCAGTTACTCCTCGGGGAGCTACGAGCAGTACTTC.

The chain uses TRBV7-9 and TRBJ2-7; TRBD2 matches 10 bases. J lost 5 bases, V lost 5 bases, and 6 bases had no gene match. Germline V CDR1 and CDR2: SEHNR, FQNEAQ (reference sequence). This CDR3 comprises 14 residues. The CDR3: CASSLASGGHEQYF. The CDR3 DNA follows: TGTGCCAGCAGCCTCGCTAGCGGGGGTCACGAGCAGTACTTC. The complete variable domain, with remaining parts taken from reference TRBV7-9 and TRBJ2-7, reads DTGVSQNPRHKITKRGQNVTFRCDPISEHNRLYWYRQTLGQGPEFLTYFQNEAQLEKSRLLSDRFSAERPKGSFSTLEIQRTEQGDSAMYLCASSLASGGHEQYFGPGTRLTVT.

This clonotype showed up just once. The chain has TRBV29-1 and TRBJ1-2, with D tentatively TRBD1 (6 bases). CDR3 length: 13 amino acids. The germline V gene has CDR1 SQVTM and CDR2 ANQGSEA. V was clipped by 7 bases and J by 5 bases, with 17 bases between them. The CDR3 sequence: CSAYSGTSYGYTF. In DNA, the CDR3 is TGCAGCGCATACTCCGGGACATCGTATGGCTACACCTTC.

The CDR3 loop is CASSEEAANTGELFF. The CDR3 bases are TGTGCCAGCAGTGAAGAAGCGGCGAACACCGGGGAGCTGTTTTTT. The chain recombines TRBV6-1 with TRBJ2-2; D perhaps matches TRBD2 (5 bases). The V and J ends lost 1 base and 0 bases respectively, with 6 bases between them. This CDR3 is 15 amino acids long. The V gene's germline CDR1 is MNHNS and CDR2 SASEGT.

The chain couples TRBV19 to TRBJ2-4; TRBD1 agrees at 8 bases. V trimming: 7 bases; J trimming: 0 bases; junction bases outside the gene matches: 14. Germline loops: CDR1 LNHDA, CDR2 SQIVND (reference sequence). CDR3 length equals 18 residues. The chain's CDR3 is CASTPGQEHQLAKNIQYF. The CDR3 region has the DNA TGTGCCAGTACACCGGGACAGGAACACCAACTAGCCAAAAACATTCAGTACTTC.

The V gene is TRBV27, the J gene TRBJ2-7; tentative D call: TRBD2 (6 bases). V shed 5 bases and J shed 2 bases, with 19 bases lying between them. There are 16 residues in the CDR3. CDR1 and CDR2 (germline): MNHEY, SMNVEV (reference sequence). CDR3 nucleotides: TGTGCCAGCAGTATCGGGGGACTCCCTTCGCCCTACGAGCAGTACTTC. Protein product: CASSIGGLPSPYEQYF.

This clonotype was counted once. J is TRBJ1-1 and V is TRBV20-1, with TRBD1 as a possible D gene (5 bases). CDR1 and CDR2 from the germline V gene are DFQATT and SNEGSKA (reference sequence). Trimming cost V 5 bases and J 10 bases, with 14 bases left between them. The CDR3 is made up of 11 amino acids. The CDR3: CSAVAGTSAFF. CDR3 bases: TGCAGTGCTGTCGCCGGGACTTCAGCTTTCTTT.

This clonotype came up once. The J gene is TRBJ2-7, the V gene TRBV10-3, with 9 positions matching TRBD1. Germline V gene sequence: CDR1 ENHRY, CDR2 SYGVKD. V shed 6 bases, J shed 5 bases, and the junction held 8 bases outside the gene matches. This CDR3 contains 14 residues. CDR3 region: CAISVTGGLDEQYF. CDR3 bases: TGTGCCATCAGCGTCACAGGGGGCTTGGACGAGCAGTACTTC.

The chain joins TRBV7-9 to TRBJ2-7; TRBD1 aligns across 8 bases. CDR1 and CDR2 (germline): SEHNR, FQNEAQ (reference sequence). The CDR3 is 15 residues long. The V gene end was trimmed by 5 bases and the J gene end by 6 bases; junction bases not matched to a gene: 12. This chain's CDR3 is CASSPTGQGWGEQYF. CDR3 sequence (DNA): TGTGCCAGCAGCCCCACCGGACAGGGTTGGGGCGAGCAGTACTTC.

The chain employs TRBV7-9 and TRBJ2-7; 7 bases line up with TRBD1. The CDR3 spans 15 residues. Germline V gives CDR1 SEHNR, CDR2 FQNEAQ (reference sequence). V lost 0 bases, J lost 3 bases, and 5 bases stayed unmatched. CDR3: CASSLARTGLYEQYF. The CDR3 region has the DNA TGTGCCAGCAGCTTAGCTAGGACAGGACTCTACGAGCAGTACTTC. Supplemented by reference TRBV7-9 and TRBJ2-7, the full variable domain reads DTGVSQNPRHKITKRGQNVTFRCDPISEHNRLYWYRQTLGQGPEFLTYFQNEAQLEKSRLLSDRFSAERPKGSFSTLEIQRTEQGDSAMYLCASSLARTGLYEQYFGPGTRLTVT.

This clonotype was seen just once. At one end the junction does not follow the germline gene, possibly because of a read error. The gene calls are TRBV2 and TRBJ1-5; D uncertain. The germline V gene encodes CDR1 SNHLY and CDR2 FYNNEI. This CDR3 has 16 residues. The CDR3 region has the DNA TGTGCCAGCAGCGAAGCGGGGTGGACGAGCAATCAGCCCCAGCATTTT. As protein: CASSEAGWTSNQPQHF.

This chain joins TRBV5-6 and TRBJ2-1; a weak D match, TRBD1 (6 bases). This CDR3 is built from 14 residues. Germline CDR1 is SGHDT and CDR2 is YYEEEE. Trimming took off 5 bases at V and 4 bases at J, with 13 bases between the two ends. The CDR3 spells CASRRRDTYNEQFF. The DNA for the CDR3 is TGTGCCAGCAGACGCCGGGACACATACAATGAGCAGTTCTTC.

The rearrangement links TRBV18 to TRBJ1-3, with D unresolved. The CDR3 covers 16 residues. Trimming took off 1 base at V and 4 bases at J, with 14 bases between the two ends. CDR1 and CDR2 (germline): KGHSH, LQKENI. CDR3 nucleotides: TGTGCCAGCTCACCACGGGCAACTGATGGGGGAAACACCATATATTTT. Encoded protein: CASSPRATDGGNTIYF.

CDR3 loop: CAWTIDRGKDSYEQYF. In DNA form, the CDR3 reads TGTGCCTGGACCATCGACAGGGGGAAGGACTCCTACGAGCAGTACTTC. The chain carries TRBV30 and TRBJ2-7; TRBD1 aligns across 9 bases. The CDR3 covers 16 residues. Looked up from germline, CDR1 is GTSNPN and CDR2 is SVGIG (reference sequence). V was pared by 4 bases and J by 0 bases, with 10 bases of the junction left unmatched.

The rearrangement uses TRBV28 and TRBJ2-1, with D possibly matching TRBD1 (6 bases). This CDR3 has 11 residues. In germline, CDR1 is MDHEN, CDR2 SYDVKM. Trimming left V 8 bases short and J 4 bases short, with 6 bases between. The CDR3 DNA reads TGTGCCAGCGGACAGTACAATGAGCAGTTCTTC. Residues: CASGQYNEQFF.

The chain couples TRBV7-2 to TRBJ2-3; a possible D gene is TRBD2 (6 bases). CDR3 length: 14 residues. The germline V gene has CDR1 SGHTA and CDR2 FQGNSA. V gave up 7 bases and J gave up 2 bases, with 13 bases separating them. CDR3 nucleotide sequence: TGTGCCAGCAACCTCTGGGGGGACACAGATACGCAGTATTTT. Translation gives CASNLWGDTDTQYF.

The CDR3 nucleotides are TGTGCCAGCATACCTAGCGGGGGGCCCTACAATGAGCAGTTCTTC. Its protein is CASIPSGGPYNEQFF. The chain is built from TRBV28 and TRBJ2-1, with TRBD2 identical over 11 bases. Germline CDR1 reads MDHEN; CDR2 reads SYDVKM. The CDR3 consists of 15 residues. J gave up 2 bases and V 7 bases, and 4 bases lay outside the gene matches.

The chain recombines TRBV27 with TRBJ2-7, with 8 bases lining up with TRBD2. CDR1 is MNHEY and CDR2 is SMNVEV in the germline V gene (reference sequence). The ends lost 4 bases at V and 3 bases at J; junction bases unmatched: 8. This CDR3 is built from 15 residues. For the CDR3, the DNA is TGTGCCAGCAGTTCGGGGGGGGCGAGTTACTACGAGCAGTACTTC. It encodes CASSSGGASYYEQYF.

The chain links TRBV3-1 to TRBJ2-7; unclear D gene. Germline V gene data show CDR1 as LGHDT and CDR2 as YNNKEL (reference sequence). V was trimmed by 0 bases and J by 2 bases, leaving 8 bases between them. The CDR3 sequence is 14 residues long. The CDR3 here is CASSQDARTYEQYF. In DNA form, the CDR3 reads TGTGCCAGCAGCCAAGATGCCAGAACCTACGAGCAGTACTTC.

This clonotype was found a few times. The rearrangement joins TRBV20-1 to TRBJ1-2; D is unresolved. Germline V gives CDR1 DFQATT, CDR2 SNEGSKA (reference sequence). V lost 5 bases and J 0 bases, leaving 4 bases between the germline ends. The CDR3 consists of 11 residues. The CDR3 loop is CSAPANYGYTF. DNA for the CDR3: TGCAGTGCTCCCGCTAACTATGGCTACACCTTC.

The chain carries TRBV2 and TRBJ1-2; 7 positions match TRBD1. The CDR3 extends over 14 amino acids. Germline CDR1 SNHLY, CDR2 FYNNEI. V lost 9 bases, J lost 0 bases, and 7 bases stayed unmatched. CDR3 sequence reads: CARRDRDPNYGYTF. DNA for the CDR3: TGTGCCAGGAGAGACAGGGACCCTAACTATGGCTACACCTTC.

This chain uses TRBV9 with TRBJ1-2; the D is unclear. CDR1 SGDLS and CDR2 YYNGEE come from the germline V gene. Trimming shortened V by 0 bases and J by 8 bases, and 17 bases separated the two germline ends. This CDR3 has 15 residues. CDR3: CASSVEGRSSVGYTF. CDR3 nucleotides: TGTGCCAGCAGCGTAGAGGGCAGGTCGTCGGTCGGCTACACCTTC. The full variable domain, with the rest looked up from reference TRBV9 and TRBJ1-2, is DSGVTQTPKHLITATGQRVTLRCSPRSGDLSVYWYQQSLDQGLQFLIQYYNGEERAKGNILERFSAQQFPDLHSELNLSSLELGDSALYFCASSVEGRSSVGYTFGSGTRLTVV.